The source of this T cell receptor (beta chain) is a study of cytomegalovirus exposure and HLA in healthy donors. Looking at the study overall: The 120 or so validation repertoires used the same platform as the roughly 620 first-cohort repertoires, a later analysis reported. Study outcomes and limitations: The authors enumerated 150 to 200 TCR beta chains as linked to cytomegalovirus. Rarity held for most TCR sequences, but there were some public TCRs that occurred in many donors.

To note about this clone: Antigen specificity is unknown.

Only in-frame clones appear in the TCRdb table, and some are missing; sequencing was by immunoSEQ multiplex PCR. The data contain 80,000 to 100,000 clones, 70% to 90% of them seen just once; the ten biggest clones take up more than 3%. There are 12 residues in the CDR3. Germline CDR1 is MDHEN and CDR2 is SYDVKM. Trimming shortened V by 8 bases and J by 2 bases, and 9 bases separated the two germline ends. The rearrangement links TRBV28 to TRBJ1-2; TRBD1 is a possible D gene (5 bases). This clonotype originated in a woman aged 30 to 39 in good health and CMV-seronegative. Material: PBMCs. The CDR3 sequence: CASQGRNYGYTF. Written as DNA, the CDR3 is TGTGCCAGCCAGGGAAGGAACTATGGCTACACCTTC.